These T cell receptor beta chains were read from a single sample in a study of blood T cell repertoires in COVID-19. Data came from immunoSEQ multiplex PCR; TCRdb stores just in-frame clones and leaves some out. The table shows approximately 80,000 clones, with about 87% occurring only once. Material for sequencing was peripheral blood. Receptor source: a human donor in a cohort sampled during active COVID-19. Both conserved end residues are part of each CDR3.

v_gene: TRBV3-1/TRBV3-2
CDR3aa: CASSQGSRYEQYF

v_gene: TRBV6-5
CDR3aa: CASAGDRGGNTIYF

v_gene: TRBV15
CDR3aa: CATSREDRPSGGYTF

v_gene: TRBV5-1
CDR3aa: CASSLQTSGSDEQYF

v_gene: TRBV4-1
CDR3aa: CASSLPAGLDEKLFF

v_gene: TRBV4-1
CDR3aa: CASSPGQGASYGYTF

v_gene: TRBV10-3
CDR3aa: CAISESTGFYNEQFF

v_gene: TRBV5-4
CDR3aa: CASSPTGGVSETQYF

v_gene: TRBV5-4
CDR3aa: CASSPRTGDGEQYF

v_gene: TRBV6-5
CDR3aa: CASSYSTGGLTDTQYF

v_gene: TRBV29-1
CDR3aa: CSVAIPGQGSNEQFF

v_gene: TRBV5-1
CDR3aa: CASRFTGNSPLHF

v_gene: TRBV7-2
CDR3aa: CASSLVGGPGNTIYF

v_gene: TRBV7-2
CDR3aa: CASSSRAGGGYTF

v_gene: TRBV4-1
CDR3aa: CASSQVMPPGLAGVHEQFF

v_gene: TRBV20-1
CDR3aa: CSASGGTRGVHEQFF

v_gene: TRBV13
CDR3aa: CASSARVGRAVVTQYF

v_gene: TRBV11-2
CDR3aa: CASSLDPGRSTEAFF

v_gene: TRBV28
CDR3aa: CASSLLDWSSYNSPLHF

v_gene: TRBV6-1
CDR3aa: CASSEDRGPSTDTQYF